This T cell receptor (beta chain) was captured in a study of Graves' ophthalmopathy and Graves' hyperthyroidism. Study observations and caveats: Sensitivity of roughly 64% and specificity of 72% to 80% were achieved by the model that predicted ophthalmopathy progression. Discriminating ophthalmopathy from stable hyperthyroidism, a 13-signature model attained a sensitivity of about 90% and a specificity of almost 83%. In blood, most expanded thyroid clonotypes above 0.001 frequency were also detected.

RNA served as the template for amplifying TCR beta CDR3 regions. The first round was an RT-PCR with HTBI primers, and the second round was a multiplex PCR. TCRdb processed the multiplex PCR reads anew with MiXCR; each CDR3 protein has one entry. The table records about 550,000 distinct CDR3 sequences, under 40% of them present only once. The CDR3 extends over 13 amino acids. Trimming stripped 8 bases from V and 9 bases from J, with 19 bases between. Germline V gene lookup returns CDR1 ENHRY and CDR2 SYGVKD. Aged 18 to 65, the patients with hyperthyroidism had under 2 months' duration and were newly diagnosed. A word on this clonotype: Its target is not known.

Sequencing input: peripheral blood or thyroid tissue (not recorded which). This TCR came from an adult man with Graves' hyperthyroidism. The chain combines TRBV10-3 with TRBJ2-5, with D unresolved. This chain's CDR3 is CAIGEDSNQPQYF. The CDR3 nucleotides read TGTGCCATCGGAGAGGATAGCAATCAGCCCCAGTACTTC.